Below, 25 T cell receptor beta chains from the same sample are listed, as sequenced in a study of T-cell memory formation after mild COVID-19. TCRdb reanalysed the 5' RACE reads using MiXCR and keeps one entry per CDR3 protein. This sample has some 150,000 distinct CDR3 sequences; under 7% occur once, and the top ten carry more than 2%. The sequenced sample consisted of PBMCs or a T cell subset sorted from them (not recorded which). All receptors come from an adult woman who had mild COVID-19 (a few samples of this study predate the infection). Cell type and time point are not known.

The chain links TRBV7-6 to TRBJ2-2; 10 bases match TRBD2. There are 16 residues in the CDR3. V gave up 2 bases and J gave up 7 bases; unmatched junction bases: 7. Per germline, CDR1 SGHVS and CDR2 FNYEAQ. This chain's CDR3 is CASSLTAGGRGGELFF. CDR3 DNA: TGTGCCAGCAGCTTAACAGCGGGAGGGCGTGGCGGGGAGCTGTTTTTT.

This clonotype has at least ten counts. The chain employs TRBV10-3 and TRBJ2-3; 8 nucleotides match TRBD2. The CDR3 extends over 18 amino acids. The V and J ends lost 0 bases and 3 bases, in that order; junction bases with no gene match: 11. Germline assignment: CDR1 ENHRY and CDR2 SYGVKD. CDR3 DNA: TGTGCCATCAGTGAGTCGGTTCTGAAGCGGGGGAGGACAGATACGCAGTATTTT. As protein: CAISESVLKRGRTDTQYF.

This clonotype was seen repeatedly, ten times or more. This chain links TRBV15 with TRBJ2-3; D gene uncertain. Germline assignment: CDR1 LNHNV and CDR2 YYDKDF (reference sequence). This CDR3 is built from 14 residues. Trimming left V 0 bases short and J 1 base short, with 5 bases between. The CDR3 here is CATSRDRGTDTQYF. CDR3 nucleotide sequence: TGTGCCACCAGCAGAGATCGGGGCACAGATACGCAGTATTTT. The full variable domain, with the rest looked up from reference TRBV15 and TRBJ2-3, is DAMVIQNPRYQVTQFGKPVTLSCSQTLNHNVMYWYQQKSSQAPKLLFHYYDKDFNNEADTPDNFQSRRPNTSFCFLDIRSPGLGDTAMYLCATSRDRGTDTQYFGPGTRLTVL.

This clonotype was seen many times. In nucleotides, the CDR3 is TGTGCCAGCAGTTCGACTAGATCGAGCACCGGGGAGCTGTTTTTT. This translates into CASSSTRSSTGELFF. The gene calls are TRBV27 and TRBJ2-2, with D tentatively TRBD2 (6 bases). Deletions cut 4 bases from V and 4 bases from J, with 13 bases between. Germline V gives CDR1 MNHEY, CDR2 SMNVEV (reference sequence). The CDR3 has 15 amino acids.

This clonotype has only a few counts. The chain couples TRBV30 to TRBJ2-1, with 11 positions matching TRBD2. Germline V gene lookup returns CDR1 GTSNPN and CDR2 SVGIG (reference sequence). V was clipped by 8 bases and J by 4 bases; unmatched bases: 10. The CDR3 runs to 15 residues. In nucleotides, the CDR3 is TGTGCCCTCGGACTAGCGGGCTCGTTATACAATGAGCAGTTCTTC. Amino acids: CALGLAGSLYNEQFF. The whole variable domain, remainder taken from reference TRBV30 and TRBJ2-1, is SQTIHQWPATLVQPVGSPLSLECTVEGTSNPNLYWYRQAAGRGLQLLFYSVGIGQISSEVPQNLSASRPQDRQFILSSKKLLLSDSGFYLCALGLAGSLYNEQFFGPGTRLTVL.

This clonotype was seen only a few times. CDR3 nucleotides: TGTGCCACCAGTGGACAGGGTCACTACAATGAGCAGTTCTTC. Encoded protein: CATSGQGHYNEQFF. This sequence joins TRBV24-1 and TRBJ2-1, with TRBD1 matching over 7 bases. This CDR3 is built from 14 residues. V lost 5 bases and J lost 3; bases outside the gene matches: 3. Germline V gives CDR1 KGHDR, CDR2 SFDVKD.

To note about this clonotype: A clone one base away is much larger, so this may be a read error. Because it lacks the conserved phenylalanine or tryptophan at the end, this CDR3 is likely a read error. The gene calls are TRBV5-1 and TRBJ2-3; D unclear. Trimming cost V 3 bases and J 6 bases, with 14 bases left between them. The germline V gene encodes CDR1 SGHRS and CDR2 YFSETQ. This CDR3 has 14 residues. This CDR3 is CASSSRPDGDTQYI. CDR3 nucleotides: TGCGCCAGCAGCTCGAGACCCGATGGGGATACGCAGTATATT.

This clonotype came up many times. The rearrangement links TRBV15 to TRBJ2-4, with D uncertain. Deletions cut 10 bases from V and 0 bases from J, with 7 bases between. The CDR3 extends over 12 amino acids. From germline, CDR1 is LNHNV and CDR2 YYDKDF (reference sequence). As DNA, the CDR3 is TGTGCCAACCAAATAGCCAAAAACATTCAGTACTTC. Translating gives CANQIAKNIQYF.

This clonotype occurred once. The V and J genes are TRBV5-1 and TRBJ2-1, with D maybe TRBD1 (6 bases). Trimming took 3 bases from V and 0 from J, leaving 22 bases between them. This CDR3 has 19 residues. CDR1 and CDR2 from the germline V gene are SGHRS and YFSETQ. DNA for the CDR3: TGCGCCAGCAGCTCCTACGGGACGACAGGTTTGGGCTCCTACAATGAGCAGTTCTTC. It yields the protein CASSSYGTTGLGSYNEQFF.

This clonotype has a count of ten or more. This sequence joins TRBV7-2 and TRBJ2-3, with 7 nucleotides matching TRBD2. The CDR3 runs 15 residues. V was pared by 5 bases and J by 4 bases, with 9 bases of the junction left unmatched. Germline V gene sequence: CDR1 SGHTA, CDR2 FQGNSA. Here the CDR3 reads CASSTQTSRADTQYF. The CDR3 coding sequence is TGTGCCAGCAGCACTCAGACTAGCAGGGCAGATACGCAGTATTTT.

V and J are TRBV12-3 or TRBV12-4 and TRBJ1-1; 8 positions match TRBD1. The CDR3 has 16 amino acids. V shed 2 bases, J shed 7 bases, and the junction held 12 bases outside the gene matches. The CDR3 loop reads CASSLSQGGVIFEAFF. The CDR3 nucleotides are TGTGCCAGCAGTTTATCACAGGGGGGTGTGATCTTTGAAGCTTTCTTT.

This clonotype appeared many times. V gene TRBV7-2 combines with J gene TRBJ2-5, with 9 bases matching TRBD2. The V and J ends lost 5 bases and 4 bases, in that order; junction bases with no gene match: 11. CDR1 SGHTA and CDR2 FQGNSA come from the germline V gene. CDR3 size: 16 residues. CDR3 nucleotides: TGTGCCAGCAGCCCCTACCCAGCGGGAGGTGCAGAGACCCAGTACTTC. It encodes CASSPYPAGGAETQYF.

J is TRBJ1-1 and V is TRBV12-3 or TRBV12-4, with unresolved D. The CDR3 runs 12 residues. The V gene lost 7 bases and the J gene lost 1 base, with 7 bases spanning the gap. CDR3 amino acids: CASTSQNTEAFF. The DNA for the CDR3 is TGTGCCAGCACCTCACAGAACACTGAAGCTTTCTTT.

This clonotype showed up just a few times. The CDR3 reads CASSEGQMNTEAFF. In DNA form, the CDR3 reads TGTGCCAGCAGTGAAGGACAGATGAACACTGAAGCTTTCTTT. The chain uses TRBV6-1 and TRBJ1-1; D may be TRBD1 (5 bases). CDR3 length equals 14 residues. Germline CDR1 reads MNHNS; CDR2 reads SASEGT. V was cut by 1 base and J by 0 bases, with 6 bases left in between.

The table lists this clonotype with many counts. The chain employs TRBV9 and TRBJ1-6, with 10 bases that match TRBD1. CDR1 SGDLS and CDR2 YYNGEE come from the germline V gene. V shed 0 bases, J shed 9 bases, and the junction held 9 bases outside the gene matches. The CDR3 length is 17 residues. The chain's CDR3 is CASSVERQGARGSPLHF. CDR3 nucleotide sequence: TGTGCCAGCAGCGTAGAGAGACAGGGGGCACGCGGTTCACCCCTCCACTTT.

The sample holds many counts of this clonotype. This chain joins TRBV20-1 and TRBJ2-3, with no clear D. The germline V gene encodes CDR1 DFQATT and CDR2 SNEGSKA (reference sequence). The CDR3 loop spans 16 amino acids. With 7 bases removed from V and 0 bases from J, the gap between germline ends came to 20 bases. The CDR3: CSVPPYGGRSTDTQYF. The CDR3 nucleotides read TGCAGTGTTCCTCCCTATGGCGGAAGGAGCACAGATACGCAGTATTTT.

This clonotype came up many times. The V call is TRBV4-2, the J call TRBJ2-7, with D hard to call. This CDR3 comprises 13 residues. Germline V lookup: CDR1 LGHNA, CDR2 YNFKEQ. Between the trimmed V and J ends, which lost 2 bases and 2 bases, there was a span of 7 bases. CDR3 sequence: CASSQSLAYEQYF. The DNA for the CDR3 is TGTGCCAGCAGCCAATCCCTCGCCTACGAGCAGTACTTC.

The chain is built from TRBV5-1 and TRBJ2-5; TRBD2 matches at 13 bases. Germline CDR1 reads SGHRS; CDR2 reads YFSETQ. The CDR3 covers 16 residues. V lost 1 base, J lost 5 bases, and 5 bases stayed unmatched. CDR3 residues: CASSLLLAGGPETQYF. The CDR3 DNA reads TGCGCCAGCAGCTTGCTACTAGCGGGGGGGCCGGAGACCCAGTACTTC.

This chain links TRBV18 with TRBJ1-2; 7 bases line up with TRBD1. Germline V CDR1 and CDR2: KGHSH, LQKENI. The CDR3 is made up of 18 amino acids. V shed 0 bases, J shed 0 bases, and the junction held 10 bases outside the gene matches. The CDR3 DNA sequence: TGTGCCAGCTCACCACCGGGGACAGTCCCCACAACTAACTATGGCTACACCTTC. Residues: CASSPPGTVPTTNYGYTF. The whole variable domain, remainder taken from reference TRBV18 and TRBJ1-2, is NAGVMQNPRHLVRRRGQEARLRCSPMKGHSHVYWYRQLPEEGLKFMVYLQKENIIDESGMPKERFSAEFPKEGPSILRIQQVVRGDSAAYFCASSPPGTVPTTNYGYTFGSGTRLTVV.

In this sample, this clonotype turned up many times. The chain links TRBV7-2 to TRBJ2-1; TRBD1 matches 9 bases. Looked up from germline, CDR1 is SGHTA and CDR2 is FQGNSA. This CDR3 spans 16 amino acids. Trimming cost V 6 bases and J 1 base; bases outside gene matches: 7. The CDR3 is CASRYGTGQSYNEQFF. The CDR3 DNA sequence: TGTGCCAGCAGATATGGGACAGGGCAATCCTACAATGAGCAGTTCTTC.

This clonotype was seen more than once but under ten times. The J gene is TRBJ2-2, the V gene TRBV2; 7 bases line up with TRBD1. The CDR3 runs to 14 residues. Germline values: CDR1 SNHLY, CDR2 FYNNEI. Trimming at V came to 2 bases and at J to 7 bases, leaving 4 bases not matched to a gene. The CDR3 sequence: CASSERGQIGELFF. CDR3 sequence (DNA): TGTGCCAGCAGTGAAAGGGGGCAAATCGGGGAGCTGTTTTTT.

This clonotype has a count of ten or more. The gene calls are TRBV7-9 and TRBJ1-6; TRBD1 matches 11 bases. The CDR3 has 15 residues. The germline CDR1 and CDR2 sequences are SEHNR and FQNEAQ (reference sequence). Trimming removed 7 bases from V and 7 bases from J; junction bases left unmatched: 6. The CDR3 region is CASTPGQGANSPLHF. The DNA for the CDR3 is TGTGCCAGCACCCCTGGACAGGGGGCAAATTCACCCCTCCACTTT.

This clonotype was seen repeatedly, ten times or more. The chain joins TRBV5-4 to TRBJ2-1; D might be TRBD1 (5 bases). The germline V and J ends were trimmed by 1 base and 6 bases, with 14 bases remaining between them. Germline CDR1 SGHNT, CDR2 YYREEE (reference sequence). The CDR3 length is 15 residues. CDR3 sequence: CASSLMGRQGNEQFF. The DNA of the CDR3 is TGTGCCAGCAGCTTGATGGGCCGCCAGGGCAATGAGCAGTTCTTC.

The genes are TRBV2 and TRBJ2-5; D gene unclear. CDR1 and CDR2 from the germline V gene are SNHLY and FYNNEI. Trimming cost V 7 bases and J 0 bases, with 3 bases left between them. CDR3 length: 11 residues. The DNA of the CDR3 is TGTGCCAGCAAGTACCAAGAGACCCAGTACTTC. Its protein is CASKYQETQYF.

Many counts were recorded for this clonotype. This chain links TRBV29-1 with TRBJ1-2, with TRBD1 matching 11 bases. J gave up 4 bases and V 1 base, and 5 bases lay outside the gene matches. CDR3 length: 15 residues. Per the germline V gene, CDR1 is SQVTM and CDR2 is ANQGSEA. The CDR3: CSVEVSGQGGYGYTF. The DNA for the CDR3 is TGCAGCGTTGAAGTTTCGGGACAGGGGGGCTATGGCTACACCTTC. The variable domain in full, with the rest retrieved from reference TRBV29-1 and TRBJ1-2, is SAVISQKPSRDICQRGTSLTIQCQVDSQVTMMFWYRQQPGQSLTLIATANQGSEATYESGFVIDKFPISRPNLTFSTLTVSNMSPEDSSIYLCSVEVSGQGGYGYTFGSGTRLTVV.